These T cell receptor beta chains were read from a single sample in a study of cytomegalovirus exposure and HLA in healthy donors. TCRdb keeps only in-frame clones here, not all; method: immunoSEQ multiplex PCR. Of 150,000 to 200,000 clones in the sample, around three quarters were seen once. Input material: PBMCs. These receptors were collected from a man in his forties in good health and CMV-seronegative. The CDR3 runs from the conserved cysteine through the conserved F or W.

cdr3_length	v_call	cdr3_aa
12	TRBV7-9	CSSSTGSYGYTF
14	TRBV6-1	CASRAGTGNTEAFF
15	TRBV5-1	CASSLELAGVDEQFF
16	TRBV14	CASSQAGTRVAYEQYF
14	TRBV6-6	CASSYPGRGETQYF
15	TRBV19	CASRLGAGVIYGYTF
14	TRBV5-5	CASSSRDSSYEQYF
15	TRBV19	CASSAGLATTYEQYF
14	TRBV5-1	CASSLVGAQTEAFF
16	TRBV11-3	CASSLSVPSSGNTIYF
15	TRBV2	CASQASPPTYNEQFF
15	TRBV2	CASSDRRGRDEKLFF
20	TRBV19	CASTNYKAGLALGANQPQHF
14	TRBV7-2	CASSLVLVPYEQYF
14	TRBV5-6	CASSWGTTYNEQFF
14	TRBV5-1	CASSRLAPLDTQYF
16	TRBV28	CASSPPGTGSSYEQYF
17	TRBV6-4	CASSDLVRRDLNTEAFF
13	TRBV5-1	CASSKGRGEKLFF
14	TRBV5-1	CASSLGRGSYEQYF
14	TRBV4-1	CASSQGQGGQPQHF
15	TRBV6-5	CASKAGGYSGNTIYF
19	TRBV5-5	CASSKLLRDRVSTNEKLFF
18	TRBV7-9	CASSWDRGTVFSTDTQYF
15	TRBV6-5	CASSYRTGGDQPQHF
15	TRBV7-2	CASSLAVTVIYEQYF
15	TRBV13	CASSPGRASYNEQFF
14	TRBV27	CASSPPGSKNIQYF
15	TRBV7-9	CASSPLTSGGDEQYF
15	TRBV4-3	CASSQDRNRDYGYTF
16	TRBV15	CATSTGGRTRAYEQYF
14	TRBV7-8	CASSLGTGNEKLFF
16	TRBV28	CASRKPLSGSTYEQYF
13	TRBV18	CASSPDRNYGYTF
15	TRBV4-3	CASSRGLKINQPQHF
17	TRBV5-4	CASSLDAGASLTGELFF
12	TRBV29-1	CSVDTNQETQYF
12	TRBV28	CASSFLRQPQHF
14	TRBV6-6	CASSYSRSGNTIYF
14	TRBV29-1	CSVGELQSGDTQYF
18	TRBV5-5	CASSLGLADWAGTDTQYF
15	TRBV6-5	CASSSGALAGNSQFF
14	TRBV10-3	CAISELQGAGELFF
17	TRBV27	CASSLPYRGHPNYGYTF
16	TRBV7-2	CASSRIGGSSYNEQFF
13	TRBV4-3	CASSQEAWTEAFF
15	TRBV6-1	CASSKQTGRGQPQHF
17	TRBV29-1	CSVLVGLTRSGANVLTF
18	TRBV5-6	CASSRPIPLTSGTDTQYF
13	TRBV6-6	CASSYPATGEAFF
17	TRBV25-1	CASSEFAGTSGNYEQFF